Listed here are 12 T cell receptor beta chains from one sample, sequenced in a study of T cell clones after liver transplantation (dated by TCRdb to the late 2010s). The library was prepared using the immunoSEQ multiplex PCR assay. TCRdb re-hosts the immuneACCESS table, in-frame sequences only. Its copies lack some clones; in the studies checked, an unresolved V gene accounts for under half of them, and the cause for the rest is not known. The sample table holds approximately 9,300 clones, of which about two thirds were seen once. The leading ten clones occupy about a fifth of the sample. This specimen consisted of CD8+ T cells from blood, obtained at the approximately 16-month timepoint. The receptors were gathered from a human patient who received a liver transplant. Following a transplant, some T lymphocytes may have been derived from the graft donor.

The CDR3 protein is CASSYGQSSYEQYF. The CDR3 nucleotides are TGTGCCAGCAGTTACGGACAGAGCTCCTACGAGCAGTACTTC. The chain has TRBV6-5 and TRBJ2-7; TRBD1 is a possible D gene (6 bases). The CDR3 consists of 14 residues. The V end was cut by 2 bases, the J end by 0 bases, with 8 bases between. The V gene's germline CDR1 is MNHEY and CDR2 SVGAGI.

This chain joins TRBV27 and TRBJ2-1; 11 bases line up with TRBD2. Per germline, CDR1 MNHEY and CDR2 SMNVEV (reference sequence). V was pared by 6 bases and J by 7 bases, with 8 bases of the junction left unmatched. This CDR3 is built from 15 residues. CDR3 bases: TGTGCCAGCAGCCTAACTAGCGGGAGTGCGAATGAGCAGTTCTTC. It specifies CASSLTSGSANEQFF.

This clone was recorded once. The chain is built from TRBV7-9 and TRBJ1-4; a weak D match, TRBD1 (6 bases). The CDR3 has 17 amino acids. V was clipped by 11 bases and J by 0 bases, with 22 bases between them. Germline lookup yields CDR1 SEHNR and CDR2 FQNEAQ (reference sequence). The CDR3 here is CAYHGGGTGSTNEKLFF. CDR3 DNA: TGTGCCTATCACGGCGGGGGCACAGGATCAACTAATGAAAAACTGTTTTTT.

The rearrangement uses TRBV11-3 and TRBJ2-1; 14 nucleotides agree with TRBD2. The ends lost 0 bases at V and 7 bases at J; junction bases unmatched: 11. Germline V lookup: CDR1 SGHNT, CDR2 YENEEA. The CDR3 runs 19 residues. CDR3 sequence reads: CASSLEIPGTSGRGNEQFF. The CDR3 region has the DNA TGTGCCAGCAGCTTAGAAATCCCTGGGACTAGCGGGAGAGGGAATGAGCAGTTCTTC.

J is TRBJ2-1 and V is TRBV10-3; possibly TRBD2 for D (5 bases). The CDR3 has 18 amino acids. The ends were cut back, 2 bases at V and 0 bases at J, with 17 bases in the middle. Per the germline V gene, CDR1 is ENHRY and CDR2 is SYGVKD. The CDR3 nucleotides are TGTGCCATCAGTGAGCAGGAAATAACTAGAAGCTCCTACAATGAGCAGTTCTTC. It encodes CAISEQEITRSSYNEQFF.

This chain links TRBV5-4 with TRBJ2-3, with D unclear. CDR1 and CDR2 (germline): SGHNT, YYREEE (reference sequence). Trimming took 4 bases from V and 0 from J, leaving 3 bases between them. The CDR3 sequence is 12 residues long. The CDR3 loop is CASSQSTDTQYF. The CDR3 nucleotides are TGTGCCAGCAGCCAAAGCACAGATACGCAGTATTTT.

The chain carries TRBV19 and TRBJ2-7; D possibly uses TRBD1 or TRBD2 (6 bases each). The CDR3 contains 13 residues. Germline V gene sequence: CDR1 LNHDA, CDR2 SQIVND (reference sequence). Trimming stripped 4 bases from V and 5 bases from J, with 12 bases between. The CDR3 sequence is CASSNRGGNEQYF. Written as DNA, the CDR3 is TGTGCCAGTAGTAACCGAGGGGGGAACGAGCAGTACTTC.

The rearrangement joins TRBV6-1 to TRBJ1-4; 11 positions match TRBD1. J was trimmed by 7 bases and V by 3 bases; bases with no gene match: 7. The germline gives CDR1 MNHNS, CDR2 SASEGT. This CDR3 is built from 16 residues. The CDR3 protein is CASSETTGTGGEKLFF. CDR3 nucleotide sequence: TGTGCCAGCAGTGAGACCACCGGGACAGGGGGTGAAAAACTGTTTTTT.

For this clone: Different DNA sequences within this sample yield the same CDR3. This sequence joins TRBV4-1 and TRBJ1-1, with 10 bases fitting TRBD1. This CDR3 region has 16 residues. Germline CDR1 is MGHRA and CDR2 is YSYEKL. Trimming removed 0 bases from V and 2 bases from J; junction bases left unmatched: 3. The CDR3 is CASSQDGTGENTEAFF. The CDR3 DNA reads TGCGCCAGCAGCCAAGATGGGACAGGGGAAAACACTGAAGCTTTCTTT.

The V gene is TRBV7-9, the J gene TRBJ1-1, with D maybe TRBD1 (5 bases). Per the germline V gene, CDR1 is SEHNR and CDR2 is FQNEAQ (reference sequence). Trimming took 5 bases from V and 5 from J, leaving 18 bases between them. The CDR3 is 15 amino acids. The CDR3 nucleotides are TGTGCCAGCAGCCTAACCGGGACGGGGGATACTGAAGCTTTCTTT. It is translated as CASSLTGTGDTEAFF.

This sequence joins TRBV5-6 and TRBJ2-1, with D unresolved. V shed 0 bases and J shed 9 bases, with 7 bases lying between them. There are 12 residues in the CDR3. Germline CDR1 is SGHDT and CDR2 is YYEEEE. Here the CDR3 reads CASSLGDGEQFF. DNA of the CDR3: TGTGCCAGCAGCTTGGGGGATGGTGAGCAGTTCTTC.

This clone rates as hyperexpanded. The rearrangement links TRBV16 to TRBJ1-2; TRBD1 might be the D (5 bases). CDR1 KGHSY and CDR2 FQNENV come from the germline V gene. V shed 1 base and J shed 3 bases, with 18 bases lying between them. This CDR3 has 17 residues. The DNA for the CDR3 is TGTGCCAGCAGCCAATTCCTCCGGGGCTCAAAGGACTATGGCTACACCTTC. Protein sequence: CASSQFLRGSKDYGYTF.